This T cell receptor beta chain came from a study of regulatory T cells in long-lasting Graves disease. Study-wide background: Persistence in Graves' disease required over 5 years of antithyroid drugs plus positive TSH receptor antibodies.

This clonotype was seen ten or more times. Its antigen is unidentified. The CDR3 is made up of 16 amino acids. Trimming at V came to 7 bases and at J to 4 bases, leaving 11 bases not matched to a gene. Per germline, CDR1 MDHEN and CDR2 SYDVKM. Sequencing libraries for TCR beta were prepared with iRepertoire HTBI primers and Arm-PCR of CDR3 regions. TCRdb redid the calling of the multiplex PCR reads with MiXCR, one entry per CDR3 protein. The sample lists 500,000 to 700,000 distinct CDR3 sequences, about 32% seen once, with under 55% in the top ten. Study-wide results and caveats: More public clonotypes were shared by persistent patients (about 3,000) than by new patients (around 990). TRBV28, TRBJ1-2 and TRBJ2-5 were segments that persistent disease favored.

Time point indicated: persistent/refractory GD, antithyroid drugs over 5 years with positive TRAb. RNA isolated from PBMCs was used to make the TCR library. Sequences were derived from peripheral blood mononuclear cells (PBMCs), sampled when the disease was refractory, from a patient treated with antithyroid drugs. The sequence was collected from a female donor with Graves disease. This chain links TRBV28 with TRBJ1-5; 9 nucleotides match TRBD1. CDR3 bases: TGTGCCAGCACCACGTCGGGACAGGGTTGGAATCAGCCCCAGCATTTT. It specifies CASTTSGQGWNQPQHF.